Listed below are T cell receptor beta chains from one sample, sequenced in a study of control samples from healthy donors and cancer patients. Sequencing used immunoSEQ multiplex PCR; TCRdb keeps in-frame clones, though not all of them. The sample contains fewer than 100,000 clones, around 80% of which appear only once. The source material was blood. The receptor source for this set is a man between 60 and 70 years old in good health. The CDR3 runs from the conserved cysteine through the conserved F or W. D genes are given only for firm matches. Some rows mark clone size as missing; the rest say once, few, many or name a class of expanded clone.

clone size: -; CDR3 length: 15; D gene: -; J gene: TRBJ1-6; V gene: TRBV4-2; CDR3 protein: CASSPTPRGGSPLHF; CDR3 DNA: TGTGCCAGCAGCCCAACGCCCAGGGGAGGTTCACCCCTCCACTTT
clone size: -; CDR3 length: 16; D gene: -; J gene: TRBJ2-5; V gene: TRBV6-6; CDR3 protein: CASSYSVLERQETQYF; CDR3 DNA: TGTGCCAGCAGTTACTCCGTCCTCGAGAGACAAGAGACCCAGTACTTC
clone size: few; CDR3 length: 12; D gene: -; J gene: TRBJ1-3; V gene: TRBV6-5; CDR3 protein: CASSAGRNTIYF; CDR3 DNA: TGTGCCAGCTCCGCAGGACGGAACACCATATATTTT
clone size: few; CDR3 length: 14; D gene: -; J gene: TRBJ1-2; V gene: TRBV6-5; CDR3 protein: CASSKAGTKYGYTF; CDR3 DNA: TGTGCCAGCAGCAAGGCGGGGACAAAATATGGCTACACCTTC
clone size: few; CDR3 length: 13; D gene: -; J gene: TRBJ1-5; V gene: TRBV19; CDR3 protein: CASTQGGFQPQHF; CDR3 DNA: TGTGCCAGTACCCAAGGGGGATTTCAGCCCCAGCATTTT
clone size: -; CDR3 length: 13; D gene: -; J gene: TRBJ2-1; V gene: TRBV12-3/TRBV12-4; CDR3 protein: CASVRVVGTEQFF; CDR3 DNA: TGTGCCAGCGTCCGGGTGGTTGGTACTGAGCAGTTCTTC
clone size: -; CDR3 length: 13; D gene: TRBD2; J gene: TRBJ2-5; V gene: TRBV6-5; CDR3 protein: CAGREGPAETQYF; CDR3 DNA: TGTGCTGGGCGGGAGGGCCCAGCCGAGACCCAGTACTTC
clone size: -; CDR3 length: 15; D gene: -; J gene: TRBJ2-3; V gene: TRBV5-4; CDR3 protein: CASSFWGSARDTQYF; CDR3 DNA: TGTGCCAGCAGCTTTTGGGGGAGCGCTCGGGATACGCAGTATTTT
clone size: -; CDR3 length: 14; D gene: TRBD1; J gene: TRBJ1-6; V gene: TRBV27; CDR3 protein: CASTRTGSYSPLHF; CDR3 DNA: TGTGCCAGCACCCGGACAGGGAGTTATTCACCCCTCCACTTT
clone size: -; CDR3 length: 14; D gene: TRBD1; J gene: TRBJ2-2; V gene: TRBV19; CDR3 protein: CASSDRVWAGELFF; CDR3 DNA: TGTGCCAGTAGTGACAGGGTTTGGGCCGGGGAGCTGTTTTTT
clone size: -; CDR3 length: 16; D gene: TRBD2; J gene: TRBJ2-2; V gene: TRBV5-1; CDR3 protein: CASSSPSGTITGELFF; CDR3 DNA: TGCGCCAGCAGCTCCCCCAGCGGGACGATCACCGGGGAGCTGTTTTTT
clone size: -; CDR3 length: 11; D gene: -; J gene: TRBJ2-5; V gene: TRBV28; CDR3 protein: CASNKQETQYF; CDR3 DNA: TGTGCCAGCAACAAACAGGAGACCCAGTACTTC
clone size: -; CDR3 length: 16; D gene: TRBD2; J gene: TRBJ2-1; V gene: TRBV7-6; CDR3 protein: CASSLTRSTSGGSLFF; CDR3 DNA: TGTGCCAGCAGCTTGACTAGGTCAACTAGCGGGGGATCGCTGTTCTTC
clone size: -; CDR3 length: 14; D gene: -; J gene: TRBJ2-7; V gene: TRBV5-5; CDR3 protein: CASSSPREASEQYF; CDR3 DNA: TGTGCCAGCAGCTCCCCTAGAGAGGCTAGCGAGCAGTACTTC
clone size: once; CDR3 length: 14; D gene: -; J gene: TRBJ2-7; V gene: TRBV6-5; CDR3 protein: CASSYVQGKGEQYF; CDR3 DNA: TGTGCCAGCAGTTACGTACAGGGTAAGGGCGAGCAGTACTTC
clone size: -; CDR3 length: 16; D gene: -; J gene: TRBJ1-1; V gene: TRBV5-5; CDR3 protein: CASSLVGLLANTEAFF; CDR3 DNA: TGTGCCAGCAGCTTGGTGGGCCTGTTGGCGAACACTGAAGCTTTCTTT
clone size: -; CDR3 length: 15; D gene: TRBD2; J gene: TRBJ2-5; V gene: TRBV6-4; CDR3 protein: CASSESGGARGTQYF; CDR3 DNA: TGTGCCAGCAGTGAAAGCGGGGGAGCTCGGGGGACCCAGTACTTC
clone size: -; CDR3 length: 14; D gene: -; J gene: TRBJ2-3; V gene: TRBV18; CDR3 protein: CASSPSSRGDTQYF; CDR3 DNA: TGTGCCAGCTCACCCTCCTCCAGGGGAGATACGCAGTATTTT
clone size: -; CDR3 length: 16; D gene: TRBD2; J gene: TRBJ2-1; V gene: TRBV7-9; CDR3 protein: CASSLGVGSGSNEQFF; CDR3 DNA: TGTGCCAGCAGCTTAGGAGTTGGTAGCGGGAGCAATGAGCAGTTCTTC
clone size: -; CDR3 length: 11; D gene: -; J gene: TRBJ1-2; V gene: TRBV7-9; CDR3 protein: CASSLGGGYTF; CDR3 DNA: TGTGCCAGCAGCTTGGGGGGGGGCTACACCTTC
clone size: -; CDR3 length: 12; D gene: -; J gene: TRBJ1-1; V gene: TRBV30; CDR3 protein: CAWNGINTEAFF; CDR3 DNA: TGTGCCTGGAACGGCATTAACACTGAAGCTTTCTTT
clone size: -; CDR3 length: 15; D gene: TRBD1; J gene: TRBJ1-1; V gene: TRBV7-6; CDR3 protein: CASSLGRRGRGEAFF; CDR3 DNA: TGTGCCAGCAGCTTAGGAAGAAGGGGGCGAGGTGAAGCTTTCTTT
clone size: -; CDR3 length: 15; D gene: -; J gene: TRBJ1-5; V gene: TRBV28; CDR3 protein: CASSLDRSLNQPQHF; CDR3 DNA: TGTGCCAGCAGTCTCGACAGGTCCCTCAATCAGCCCCAGCATTTT
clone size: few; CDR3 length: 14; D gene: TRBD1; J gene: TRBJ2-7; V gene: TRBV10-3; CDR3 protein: CAISTGGSSYEQYF; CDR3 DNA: TGTGCCATCAGCACAGGGGGAAGCTCCTACGAGCAGTACTTC
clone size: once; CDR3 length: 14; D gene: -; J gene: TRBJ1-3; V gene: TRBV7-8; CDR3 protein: CASSSLGSGNTIYF; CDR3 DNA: TGTGCCAGCAGCAGTTTGGGCTCTGGAAACACCATATATTTT
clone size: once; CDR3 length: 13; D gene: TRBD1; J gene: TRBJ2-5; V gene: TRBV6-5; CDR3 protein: CASSTGAKETQYF; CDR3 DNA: TGTGCCAGCAGCACAGGGGCAAAAGAGACCCAGTACTTC
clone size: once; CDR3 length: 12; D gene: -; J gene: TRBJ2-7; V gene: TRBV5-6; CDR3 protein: CASSLGPTEQYF; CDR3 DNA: TGTGCCAGCAGCTTGGGGCCGACCGAGCAGTACTTC
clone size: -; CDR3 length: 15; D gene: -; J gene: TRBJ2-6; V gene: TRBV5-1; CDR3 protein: CASKPFGSGANVLTF; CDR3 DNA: TGCGCCAGCAAGCCGTTTGGATCAGGGGCCAACGTCCTGACTTTC
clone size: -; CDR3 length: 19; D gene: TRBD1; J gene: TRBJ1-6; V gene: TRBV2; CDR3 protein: CASSARDRGSVSYNSPLHF; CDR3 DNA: TGTGCCAGCAGTGCCCGGGACAGGGGGTCCGTGAGTTATAATTCACCCCTCCACTTT
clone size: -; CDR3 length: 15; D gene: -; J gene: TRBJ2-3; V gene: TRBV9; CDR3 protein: CASSSVRGDTDTQYF; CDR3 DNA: TGTGCCAGCAGCTCCGTACGAGGCGACACAGATACGCAGTATTTT
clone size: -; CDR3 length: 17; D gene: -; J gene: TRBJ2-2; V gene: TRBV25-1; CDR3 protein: CASSESGSRSGTGELFF; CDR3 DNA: TGTGCCAGCAGTGAATCGGGCTCCCGCTCAGGAACCGGGGAGCTGTTTTTT
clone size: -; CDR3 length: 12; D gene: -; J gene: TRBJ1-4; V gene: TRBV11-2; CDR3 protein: CASSSGGEKLFF; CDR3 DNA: TGTGCCAGCAGCTCGGGGGGCGAAAAACTGTTTTTT
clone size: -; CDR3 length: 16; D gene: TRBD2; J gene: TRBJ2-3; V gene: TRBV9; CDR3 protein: CASSVEAGGFTDTQYF; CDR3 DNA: TGTGCCAGCAGCGTAGAAGCGGGGGGATTCACAGATACGCAGTATTTT
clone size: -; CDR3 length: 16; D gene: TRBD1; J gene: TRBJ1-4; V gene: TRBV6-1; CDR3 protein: CASSGPAGTGEEKLFF; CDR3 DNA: TGTGCCAGCAGTGGACCCGCCGGGACAGGGGAAGAAAAACTGTTTTTT
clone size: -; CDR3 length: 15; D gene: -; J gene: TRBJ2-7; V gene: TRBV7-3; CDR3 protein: CASSLFQGGSYEQYF; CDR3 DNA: TGTGCCAGCAGCCTCTTTCAGGGGGGCTCCTACGAGCAGTACTTC
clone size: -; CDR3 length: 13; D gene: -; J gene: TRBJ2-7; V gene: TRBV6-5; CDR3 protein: CASSPYQSYEQYF; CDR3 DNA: TGTGCCAGCAGTCCATATCAATCCTACGAGCAGTACTTC
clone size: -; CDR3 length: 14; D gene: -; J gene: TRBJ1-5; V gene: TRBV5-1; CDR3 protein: CASSLSGDGQPQHF; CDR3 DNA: TGCGCCAGCAGCTTATCAGGGGACGGTCAGCCCCAGCATTTT
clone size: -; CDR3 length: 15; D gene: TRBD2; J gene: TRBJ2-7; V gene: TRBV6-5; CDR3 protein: CASTATSGGAYEQYF; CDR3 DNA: TGTGCCAGCACCGCGACTAGCGGGGGGGCCTACGAGCAGTACTTC
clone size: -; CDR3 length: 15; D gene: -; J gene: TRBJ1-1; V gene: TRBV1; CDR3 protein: CTSSQEGRQNTEAFF; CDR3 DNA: TGCACCAGCAGCCAAGAAGGACGCCAGAACACTGAAGCTTTCTTT
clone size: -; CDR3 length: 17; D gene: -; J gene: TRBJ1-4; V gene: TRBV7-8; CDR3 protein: CASSLQAGPATNEKLFF; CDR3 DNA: TGTGCCAGCAGCCTACAAGCCGGCCCGGCAACTAATGAAAAACTGTTTTTT
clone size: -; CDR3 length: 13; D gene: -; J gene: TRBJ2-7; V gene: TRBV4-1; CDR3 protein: CASSTGLLGEQYF; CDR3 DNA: TGCGCCAGCAGCACTGGCCTCTTGGGCGAGCAGTACTTC
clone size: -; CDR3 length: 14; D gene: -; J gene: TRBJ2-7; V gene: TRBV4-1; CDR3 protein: CASSQGGFYYEQYF; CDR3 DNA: TGCGCCAGCAGCCAAGGTGGTTTTTACTACGAGCAGTACTTC
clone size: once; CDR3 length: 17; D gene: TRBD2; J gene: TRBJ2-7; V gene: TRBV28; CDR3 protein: CASSPSLMTSGSYEQYF; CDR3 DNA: TGTGCCAGCAGTCCATCACTTATGACTAGCGGCTCCTACGAGCAGTACTTC
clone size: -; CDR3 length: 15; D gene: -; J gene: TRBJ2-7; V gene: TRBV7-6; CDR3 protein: CASSLAGRVGYEQYF; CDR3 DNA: TGTGCCAGCAGCTTAGCGGGCAGGGTCGGATACGAGCAGTACTTC
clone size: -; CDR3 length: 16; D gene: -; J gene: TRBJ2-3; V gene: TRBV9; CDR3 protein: CASSVVDRPSTDTQYF; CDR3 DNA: TGTGCCAGCAGCGTAGTAGACAGGCCAAGCACAGATACGCAGTATTTT
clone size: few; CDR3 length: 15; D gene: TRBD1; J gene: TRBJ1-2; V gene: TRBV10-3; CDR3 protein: CAISIDDRALYGYTF; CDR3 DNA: TGTGCCATCAGTATCGATGACAGGGCCCTTTATGGCTACACCTTC
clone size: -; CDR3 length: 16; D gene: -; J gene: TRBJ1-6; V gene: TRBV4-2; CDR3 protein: CASSHPDTSGNSPLHF; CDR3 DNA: TGTGCCAGCAGCCATCCCGACACCTCAGGGAATTCACCCCTCCACTTT
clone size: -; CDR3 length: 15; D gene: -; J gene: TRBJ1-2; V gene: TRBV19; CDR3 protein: CASSIDTGTIYGYTF; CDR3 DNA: TGTGCCAGTAGTATAGATACCGGGACAATTTATGGCTACACCTTC
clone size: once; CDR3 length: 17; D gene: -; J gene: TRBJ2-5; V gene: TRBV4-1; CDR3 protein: CASSQDGAGALQETQYF; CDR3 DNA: TGCGCCAGCAGCCAAGATGGTGCGGGGGCCCTCCAAGAGACCCAGTACTTC
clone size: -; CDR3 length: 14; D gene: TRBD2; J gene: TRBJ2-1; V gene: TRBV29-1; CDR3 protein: CSVASGTAGNEQFF; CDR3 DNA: TGCAGCGTTGCTAGCGGGACGGCGGGAAATGAGCAGTTCTTC
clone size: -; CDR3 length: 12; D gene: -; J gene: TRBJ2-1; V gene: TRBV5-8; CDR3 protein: CASSLKNNEQFF; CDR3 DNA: TGTGCCAGCAGCTTAAAAAACAATGAGCAGTTCTTC
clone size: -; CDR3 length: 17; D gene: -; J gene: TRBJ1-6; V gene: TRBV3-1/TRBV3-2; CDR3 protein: CASSPDRKDSRGSPLHF; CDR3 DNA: TGTGCCAGCAGCCCCGACCGGAAAGACAGCCGAGGTTCACCCCTCCACTTT